The subject of this entry is one T cell receptor beta chain. Its antigen remains unknown. The record originates from a study of cytomegalovirus exposure and HLA in healthy donors. Study-wide background: It was reported in a later analysis that the same platform had been used for the approximately 110 validation repertoires as for the roughly 700 first-cohort repertoires.

Study-level results: Rarity characterized most TCR sequences, yet some public TCRs appeared in many donors. It was reportedly the case that the classifier diagnosed cytomegalovirus status with high specificity and sensitivity.

The V segment lost 8 bases and the J segment 3 bases; nucleotides outside the gene matches: 15. This CDR3 comprises 16 residues. CDR1 is ENHRY, CDR2 SYGVKD, per germline. TCRdb's table, derived via immunoSEQ multiplex PCR, lists solely in-frame clones and lacks some. The repertoire includes some 80,000 clones, 85% to 95% of them detected once, and more than 0.6% sits in the top ten. The donors belonged to the 120-subject validation cohort, separate from the approximately 700-subject first cohort. The receptor was isolated from a woman younger than 30 in good health and CMV-seronegative. This chain joins TRBV10-3 and TRBJ2-7, with 8 bases lining up with TRBD1. The sequenced material came from PBMCs. CDR3 sequence reads: CAIGRNAGTGVYEQYF. CDR3 nucleotides: TGTGCCATCGGTCGAAATGCCGGGACAGGAGTCTACGAGCAGTACTTC.